The 27 T cell receptor delta chains listed next were all sequenced from one sample in a study of human gamma delta and Vdelta1 T cells. TCRdb called clones from the PCR reads again using CATT. The sample yields hundreds of delta-chain clones, under 30% seen once. Sequencing was done on a sample of Vdelta1 gamma-delta T cells from blood. Receptors originate from a human donor in good health.

The sample holds a few counts of this clone. This DNA's translation and the protein TCRdb lists, from a much larger clone, do not match at residue 15, likely due to a read error; the protein shown is translated from the DNA. This sequence joins TRDV1 and TRDJ1, with 9 bases identical to TRDD3. Germline trimming cut 2 bases from V and 0 bases from J; bases unmatched to any gene: 19. The CDR3 is 21 residues long. The V gene's germline CDR1 is TSWWSYY and CDR2 QGS. CDR3 sequence reads: CALGEGPPTSWGIGHTDKLIF. DNA of the CDR3: TGTGCTCTTGGGGAAGGTCCTCCTACGAGTTGGGGGATAGGGCACACCGATAAACTCATCTTT.

To note about this clone: TCRdb's protein, taken from a much larger clone, differs from this DNA's translation at residue 17, likely owing to a read error; the protein displayed comes from the DNA. In the same sample, other DNA sequences code for this CDR3. The chain links TRDV1 to TRDJ1; the match to TRDD3 covers 12 bases. J was trimmed by 7 bases and V by 4 bases; bases with no gene match: 25. The CDR3 sequence is 21 residues long. From germline, CDR1 is TSWWSYY and CDR2 QGS. This CDR3 reads CALGVGPVLAWGIRHTVKLIF. CDR3 nucleotides: TGTGCTCTTGGGGTTGGCCCTGTCTTAGCCTGGGGGATACGGCACACTGTTAAACTCATCTTT.

By share, this clone counts as medium-sized. A far larger clone is a single base away, which makes a read error likely. Other nucleotide sequences from this sample produce the same CDR3. The chain combines TRDV1 with TRDJ1; 9 positions agree with TRDD3. CDR1 is TSWWSYY, CDR2 QGS, per germline. This CDR3 is built from 19 residues. The CDR3 coding sequence is TGTGCTCTTGGGGAACAGTCGTACCCGTGGGGGATAAACACCGATAAACTCATCTTC. Translating gives CALGEQSYPWGINTDKLIF.

This chain uses TRDV1 with TRDJ1; D perhaps matches TRDD3 (6 bases). V gave up 0 bases and J gave up 5 bases, with 40 bases separating them. The germline V gene has CDR1 TSWWSYY and CDR2 QGS. CDR3 length equals 24 residues. CDR3 residues: CALGELSPVSLRLHWVIPPDKLIF. The CDR3 nucleotides read TGTGCTCTTGGGGAACTCAGCCCTGTCTCCCTACGGCTGCACTGGGTGATACCGCCAGATAAACTCATCTTT.

As to this clone: This DNA's translation differs at residue 5 from TCRdb's protein, which comes from a much larger clone; a read error is likely, and the protein shown is translated from the DNA. The rearrangement uses TRDV1 and TRDJ1; 12 bases align to TRDD3. Germline V gene lookup returns CDR1 TSWWSYY and CDR2 QGS. The CDR3 is made up of 21 amino acids. V trimming: 5 bases; J trimming: 0 bases; junction bases outside the gene matches: 19. The CDR3 nucleotides read TGTGCTCTTGGGCTTGGCCCTGTCTTAGCCTGGGGGATACGGCACACCGATAAACTCATCTTT. It is translated as CALGLGPVLAWGIRHTDKLIF.

This clone was seen just once. This is likely an artifact of a read error, given a far larger clone one base away. The chain joins TRDV1 to TRDJ1; TRDD3 aligns across 10 bases. The germline V gene encodes CDR1 TSWWSYY and CDR2 QGS. J gave up 5 bases and V 2 bases, and 20 bases lay outside the gene matches. The CDR3 covers 20 residues. The CDR3 sequence: CALGEEGDLLKNWGMDKLIF. The CDR3 DNA follows: TGTGCTCTTGGGGAAGAAGGCGACCTTCTCAAGAACTGGGGGATGGATAAACTCATCTTT.

This clone was recorded a few times. A read error likely explains why the TCRdb protein, taken from a much larger clone, differs from this DNA's translation at residues 11 and 22; the protein shown is translated from the DNA. The V call is TRDV1, the J call TRDJ1; 8 bases line up with TRDD3. CDR1 TSWWSYY and CDR2 QGS come from the germline V gene. There are 23 residues in the CDR3. The CDR3 protein is CALGELWSYPPMGGYNSWVKLTF. The CDR3 nucleotides are TGTGCTCTTGGGGAACTTTGGTCCTACCCTCCTATGGGGGGATATAACAGCTGGGTTAAACTCACCTTT.

This clone counts as medium-sized. V gene TRDV3 combines with J gene TRDJ1; the D is unclear. With 4 bases removed from V and 3 bases from J, the gap between germline ends came to 21 bases. From germline, CDR1 is TVYSNPD and CDR2 GDNSRS (reference sequence). The CDR3 loop spans 15 amino acids. The CDR3 region is CAYYSPSYHPDKLIF. The CDR3 DNA follows: TGTGCCTACTACAGTCCGTCATACCATCCCGATAAACTCATCTTT.

The chain links TRDV1 to TRDJ2; D remains ambiguous. The CDR3 consists of 17 residues. Germline CDR1 reads TSWWSYY; CDR2 reads QGS. The V end was cut by 5 bases, the J end by 0 bases, with 16 bases between. CDR3 DNA sequence: TGTGCTCTTGGGACGCTCTATGCGTCCGCTTTGACAGCACAACTCTTCTTT. Residues: CALGTLYASALTAQLFF.

The chain is built from TRDV1 and TRDJ1; D is undetermined. V lost 3 bases and J lost 0, with 35 bases in between. Germline CDR1 is TSWWSYY and CDR2 is QGS. The CDR3 consists of 23 residues. CDR3 sequence: CALGEPPGPARDRLRRNTDKLIF. Here the CDR3 DNA reads TGTGCTCTTGGGGAGCCCCCGGGACCTGCCAGGGACCGATTACGGCGTAACACCGATAAACTCATCTTT.

A note on this clone: At one boundary the junction diverges from the germline segment, which might be a read error. The V and J genes are TRDV1 and TRDJ1; 7 bases line up with TRDD3. Germline CDR1 is TSWWSYY and CDR2 is QGS. This CDR3 comprises 20 residues. The CDR3 region has the DNA TGTGCTCTTGGGCCCCCCCGGCTACTCTGGGGGTATATGTACACCGGTAAACTCATCTTT. Its protein is CALGPPRLLWGYMYTGKLIF.

This clone has only a few counts. The chain recombines TRDV2 with TRDJ1, with D tentatively TRDD1 or TRDD2 (5 bases each). V was shortened by 0 bases and J by 2 bases, with 21 bases between the two germline ends. Germline CDR1 GEAIGNYY, CDR2 EKD. This CDR3 spans 18 amino acids. The CDR3 DNA reads TGTGCCTGTGACACCGATAGTTCTCCTCCCTACTTGACCGATAAACTCATCTTT. Translation: CACDTDSSPPYLTDKLIF.

This clone was seen a handful of times. It is likely a read error: a sequence one base away is far more abundant. The rearrangement joins TRDV1 to TRDJ1, with 10 bases matching TRDD3. V lost 2 bases to trimming and J lost 6 bases; unmatched junction nucleotides: 21. The CDR3 runs to 20 residues. Looked up from germline, CDR1 is TSWWSYY and CDR2 is QGS. In nucleotides, the CDR3 is TGTGCTCTTGGGGAAGAAGGCGACCTTCTCAAGTACTGGGGGATGAATAAACTCATCTTT. Translation: CALGEEGDLLKYWGMNKLIF.

Comments on this clone: This probably arose from a read error, given a far larger clone one base away. Distinct nucleotide sequences in the sample also encode this CDR3. This rearrangement joins TRDV1 to TRDJ1, with TRDD3 as a possible D gene (6 bases). In germline, CDR1 is TSWWSYY, CDR2 QGS. The CDR3 has 16 residues. V shed 0 bases and J shed 1 base, with 12 bases lying between them. CDR3 region: CALGELNRGSTDKLIF. The CDR3 DNA reads TGTGCTCTTGGGGAACTCAACCGGGGGAGCACCGATAAACTCATCTTT.

Regarding this clone: A far larger clone is one base from this, pointing to a likely read error. This sample includes further DNA sequences coding for the same CDR3. The V call is TRDV1, the J call TRDJ1; D gene unclear. The CDR3 runs to 17 residues. V lost 0 bases and J 1 base, leaving 15 bases between the germline ends. The germline V gene has CDR1 TSWWSYY and CDR2 QGS. CDR3 bases: TGTGCTCTTGGGGAACTAATCTCCAGGGACTTCACCGATAAACTCATCTTT. This encodes CALGELISRDFTDKLIF.

This clone was counted only a few times. This sequence is one base from a far larger clone and is likely a read error. The same CDR3 is also encoded by other DNA sequences in this sample. The V call is TRDV1, the J call TRDJ1, with 10 positions matching TRDD3. This CDR3 is 20 amino acids long. Germline values: CDR1 TSWWSYY, CDR2 QGS. The CDR3 is CALGEEGDLLKYWGMDKLIF. DNA for the CDR3: TGTGCTCTCGGGGAAGAAGGCGACCTTCTCAAGTACTGGGGGATGGATAAACTCATCTTT.

As concerns this clone: Given a far larger clone just one base away, this is likely a sequencing read error. The chain couples TRDV2 to TRDJ1; TRDD3 is a possible D gene (5 bases). This CDR3 is built from 24 residues. Germline CDR1 and CDR2: GEAIGNYY and EKD. CDR3 amino acids: CACGTVGSSGRDVGRKKNTDKLIF. CDR3 nucleotide sequence: TGTGCCTGTGGCACCGTAGGCTCAAGCGGGCGGGATGTAGGACGAAAAAAAAACACCGATAAACTCATCTTT.

This clone is medium-sized within its sample. A single base separates this from a much larger clone, so it may be a read error. The rearrangement uses TRDV1 and TRDJ1; TRDD3 aligns across 9 bases. V shed 1 base, J shed 3 bases, and the junction held 39 bases outside the gene matches. Germline V CDR1 and CDR2: TSWWSYY, QGS. CDR3 length: 27 amino acids. CDR3 in DNA: TGTGCTCTTGGGGAACCTCCATTCAGGAAGCGGCCTTCCTTGGATGGGGGATATTGCCTGGGAGCCGATAAACTCATCTTT. This encodes CALGEPPFRKRPSLDGGYCLGADKLIF.

In the case of this clone: With only one base between it and a far larger clone, this is likely a read error. The sample contains more than one DNA sequence encoding this CDR3. J is TRDJ1 and V is TRDV1; 7 nucleotides agree with TRDD3. The CDR3 runs 20 residues. Germline CDR1 is TSWWSYY and CDR2 is QGS. CDR3 protein: CALGPPRILWGYMYTDKLIF. The CDR3 DNA reads TGTGCTCTTGGGCCCCCCCGGATACTCTGGGGGTATATGTACACTGATAAACTCATCTTT.

To note about this clone: The protein in TCRdb stems from a much larger clone and differs at residue 10 from this DNA's translation, likely a read error; here the protein is translated from the DNA. The J gene is TRDJ1, the V gene TRDV1, with D perhaps TRDD2 (6 bases). In germline, CDR1 is TSWWSYY, CDR2 QGS. This CDR3 has 21 residues. The V and J ends lost 3 bases and 2 bases respectively, with 31 bases between them. The CDR3 bases are TGTGCTCTTGGGGACCGTATCCTACTCCCGGGGGCCCAAGGAGTTACCGATAAACTCATCTTT. The encoded protein is CALGDRILLPGAQGVTDKLIF.

By proportion, this clone is medium-sized. This probably arose from a read error, given a far larger clone one base away. This sequence joins TRDV1 and TRDJ1; D tentatively reads TRDD2 or TRDD3 (5 bases each). The CDR3 covers 21 residues. Trimming stripped 5 bases from V and 3 bases from J, with 34 bases between. Germline lookup yields CDR1 TSWWSYY and CDR2 QGS. CDR3 nucleotide sequence: TGTGCTCTTGGGAACTACCTTCACTTCTATCGGGGGGTACGGGGAGCCGATAAACTCATCTTT. Translating it yields CALGNYLHFYRGVRGADKLIF.

Concerning this clone: A far larger clone is only one base removed, so a read error is likely. This CDR3 is also generated by other DNA sequences in the sample. The rearrangement uses TRDV2 and TRDJ1; 12 bases agree with TRDD3. V gave up 8 bases and J gave up 13 bases; unmatched junction bases: 16. CDR1 and CDR2 from the germline V gene are GEAIGNYY and EKD. The CDR3 consists of 14 residues. The DNA of the CDR3 is TGTGCCTCCGCTCCACTGCTGGGGGATACGCCAAACATCTTT. Translating it yields CASAPLLGDTPNIF.

The chain recombines TRDV1 with TRDJ1; D is possibly TRDD2 (5 bases). In germline, CDR1 is TSWWSYY, CDR2 QGS. The CDR3 sequence is 17 residues long. V lost 5 bases and J 3 bases, leaving 22 bases between the germline ends. In DNA form, the CDR3 reads TGTGCTCTTGGGAAGGTCACCTTCGGTTTACTTTCCGATAAACTCATCTTT. Translating gives CALGKVTFGLLSDKLIF.

This clone is labeled medium-sized. The chain couples TRDV1 to TRDJ1; 12 positions agree with TRDD3. V lost 2 bases, J lost 1 base, and 20 bases stayed unmatched. Looked up from germline, CDR1 is TSWWSYY and CDR2 is QGS. The length of the CDR3 is 22 residues. The CDR3, as DNA: TGTGCTCTTGGGGAAATTCCTACAGTCCCGTACTGGGGGATACAGGGCACCGATAAACTCATCTTT. Translated: CALGEIPTVPYWGIQGTDKLIF.

Relative to its sample, this clone is medium-sized. This likely came from a read error, as a far larger clone is one base away. V is TRDV1 and J is TRDJ1; 8 bases are shared with TRDD3. CDR3 length equals 23 residues. With 0 bases clipped from V and 7 bases from J, the junction kept 31 bases outside the gene matches. CDR1 TSWWSYY and CDR2 QGS come from the germline V gene. CDR3 bases: TGTGCTCTTGGGGAACTTTGGTCCTACCCTCTTATGGGGGGATATGACAGCTGGGTTAAACTCATCTTT. The encoded protein is CALGELWSYPLMGGYDSWVKLIF.

A V gene of TRDV1 was called, but no J gene was assigned; the table's D call, TRDD3, has no DNA check behind it. Germline CDR1 TSWWSYY, CDR2 QGS. The CDR3 has 17 residues. This CDR3 is CALGETTGTSFSYEQYF. The CDR3 nucleotides are TGTGCTCTTGGGGAAACAACCGGGACAAGTTTCTCCTACGAGCAGTACTTC.

Within the sample, this clone is medium-sized (0.01 to 0.1%). This sequence is one base from a far larger clone and is likely a read error. V gene TRDV1 combines with J gene TRDJ1; weak D call: TRDD2 (9 bases). CDR3 length equals 21 residues. Germline CDR1 reads TSWWSYY; CDR2 reads QGS. Deletions cut 3 bases from V and 2 bases from J, with 31 bases between. CDR3 sequence (DNA): TGTGCTCTTGGGGACATAGCTCGGCCTTCCTACTGGGGGGTACGTACCGATAAACTCATCTTT. This translates into CALGDIARPSYWGVRTDKLIF.